This TCR beta chain was found in a study of T cell responses to AZD1222 COVID-19 vaccine. Clones were read by immunoSEQ multiplex PCR, and TCRdb kept only the in-frame ones, dropping some. Of 90,000 to 130,000 clones in the sample, about nine tenths were seen once. The CDR3 covers 15 residues. Germline lookup yields CDR1 WNHNN and CDR2 SYGVQD (reference sequence). Between the trimmed V and J ends, which lost 0 bases and 1 base, there was a span of 6 bases. General observations from the study: Nearly half of the spike-specific TCRs reportedly recognize variant regions that carry no mutations. Regions 160-218 and 743-854 dominated among vaccine-associated CD4 TCRs spanning spike.

This clone was recorded only once. Its specificity is not known. The sequencing used peripheral blood, collected on day 0 of MenACWY control vaccination. The chain uses TRBV10-1 and TRBJ2-2; D is perhaps TRBD1 (5 bases). This TCR was recovered from an adult in good health. The DNA for the CDR3 is TGCGCCAGCAGTGAGTCAGGACAGAACACCGGGGAGCTGTTTTTT. Encoded protein: CASSESGQNTGELFF.